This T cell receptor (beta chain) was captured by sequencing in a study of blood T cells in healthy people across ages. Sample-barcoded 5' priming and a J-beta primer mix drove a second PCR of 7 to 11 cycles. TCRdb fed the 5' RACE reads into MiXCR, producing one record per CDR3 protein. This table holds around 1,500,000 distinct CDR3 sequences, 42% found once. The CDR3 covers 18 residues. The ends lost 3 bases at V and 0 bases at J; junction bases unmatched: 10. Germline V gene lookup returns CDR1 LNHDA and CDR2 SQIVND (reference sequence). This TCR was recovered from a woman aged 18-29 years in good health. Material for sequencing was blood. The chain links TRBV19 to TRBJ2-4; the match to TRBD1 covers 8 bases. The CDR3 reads CASSMTTGAYIAKNIQYF. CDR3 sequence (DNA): TGTGCCAGTAGTATGACGACAGGGGCCTACATAGCCAAAAACATTCAGTACTTC.